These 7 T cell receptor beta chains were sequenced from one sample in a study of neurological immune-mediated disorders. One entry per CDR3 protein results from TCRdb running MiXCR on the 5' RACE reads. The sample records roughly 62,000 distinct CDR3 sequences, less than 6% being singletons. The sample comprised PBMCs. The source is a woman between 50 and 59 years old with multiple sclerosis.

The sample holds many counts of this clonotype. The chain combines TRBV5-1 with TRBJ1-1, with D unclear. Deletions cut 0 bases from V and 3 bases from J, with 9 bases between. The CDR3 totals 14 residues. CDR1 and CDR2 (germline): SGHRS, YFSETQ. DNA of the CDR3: TGCGCCAGCAGCTTGGGGGCAATTGACACTGAAGCTTTCTTT. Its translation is CASSLGAIDTEAFF. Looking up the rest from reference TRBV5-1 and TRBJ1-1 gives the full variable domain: KAGVTQTPRYLIKTRGQQVTLSCSPISGHRSVSWYQQTPGQGLQFLFEYFSETQRNKGNFPGRFSGRQFSNSRSEMNVSTLELGDSALYLCASSLGAIDTEAFFGQGTRLTVV.

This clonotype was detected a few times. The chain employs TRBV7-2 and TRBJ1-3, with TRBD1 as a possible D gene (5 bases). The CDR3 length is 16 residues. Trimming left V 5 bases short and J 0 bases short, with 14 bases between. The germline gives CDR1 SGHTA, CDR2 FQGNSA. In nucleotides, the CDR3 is TGTGCCAGCAGCCCTACTGCGGGGGTCTCTGGAAACACCATATATTTT. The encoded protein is CASSPTAGVSGNTIYF. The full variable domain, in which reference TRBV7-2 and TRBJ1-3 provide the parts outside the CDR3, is GAGVSQSPSNKVTEKGKDVELRCDPISGHTALYWYRQSLGQGLEFLIYFQGNSAPDKSGLPSDRFSAERTGGSVSTLTIQRTQQEDSAVYLCASSPTAGVSGNTIYFGEGSWLTVV.

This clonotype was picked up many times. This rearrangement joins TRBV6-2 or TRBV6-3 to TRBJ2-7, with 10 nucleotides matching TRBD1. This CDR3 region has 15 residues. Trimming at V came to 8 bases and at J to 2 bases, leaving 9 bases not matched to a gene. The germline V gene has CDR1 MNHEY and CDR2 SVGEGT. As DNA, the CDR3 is TGTGCCAGCCTTCTCTGGGACAGGGGCACCTACGAGCAGTACTTC. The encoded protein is CASLLWDRGTYEQYF.

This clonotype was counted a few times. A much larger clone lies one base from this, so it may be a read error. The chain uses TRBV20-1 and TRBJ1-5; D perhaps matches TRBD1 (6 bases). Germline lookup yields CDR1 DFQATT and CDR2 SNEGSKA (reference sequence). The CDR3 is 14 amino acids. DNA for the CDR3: TGCAGTGCCAATCAGGGGAATAGCAATCAGCCCCAGAATTTT. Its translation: CSANQGNSNQPQNF.

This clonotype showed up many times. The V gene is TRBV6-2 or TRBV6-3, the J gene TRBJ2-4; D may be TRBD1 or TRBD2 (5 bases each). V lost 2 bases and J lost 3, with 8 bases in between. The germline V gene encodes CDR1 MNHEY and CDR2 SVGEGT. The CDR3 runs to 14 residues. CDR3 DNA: TGTGCCAGCAGTTACGGGGGAAGCAAAAACATTCAGTACTTC. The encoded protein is CASSYGGSKNIQYF.

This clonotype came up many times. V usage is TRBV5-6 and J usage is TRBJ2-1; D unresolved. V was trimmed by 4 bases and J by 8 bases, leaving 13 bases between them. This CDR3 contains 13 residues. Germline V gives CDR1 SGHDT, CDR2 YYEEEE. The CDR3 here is CASSPRFADEQFF. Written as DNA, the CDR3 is TGTGCCAGCAGCCCCCGGTTCGCGGATGAGCAGTTCTTC.

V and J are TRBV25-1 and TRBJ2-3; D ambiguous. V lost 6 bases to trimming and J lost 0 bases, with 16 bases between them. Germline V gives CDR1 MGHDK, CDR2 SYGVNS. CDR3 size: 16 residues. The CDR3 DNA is TGTGCCAGCAGGCCGTCGCAGAGATCTAGCACAGATACGCAGTATTTT. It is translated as CASRPSQRSSTDTQYF. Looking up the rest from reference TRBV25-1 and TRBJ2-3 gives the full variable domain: EADIYQTPRYLVIGTGKKITLECSQTMGHDKMYWYQQDPGMELHLIHYSYGVNSTEKGDLSSESTVSRIRTEHFPLTLESARPSHTSQYLCASRPSQRSSTDTQYFGPGTRLTVL.